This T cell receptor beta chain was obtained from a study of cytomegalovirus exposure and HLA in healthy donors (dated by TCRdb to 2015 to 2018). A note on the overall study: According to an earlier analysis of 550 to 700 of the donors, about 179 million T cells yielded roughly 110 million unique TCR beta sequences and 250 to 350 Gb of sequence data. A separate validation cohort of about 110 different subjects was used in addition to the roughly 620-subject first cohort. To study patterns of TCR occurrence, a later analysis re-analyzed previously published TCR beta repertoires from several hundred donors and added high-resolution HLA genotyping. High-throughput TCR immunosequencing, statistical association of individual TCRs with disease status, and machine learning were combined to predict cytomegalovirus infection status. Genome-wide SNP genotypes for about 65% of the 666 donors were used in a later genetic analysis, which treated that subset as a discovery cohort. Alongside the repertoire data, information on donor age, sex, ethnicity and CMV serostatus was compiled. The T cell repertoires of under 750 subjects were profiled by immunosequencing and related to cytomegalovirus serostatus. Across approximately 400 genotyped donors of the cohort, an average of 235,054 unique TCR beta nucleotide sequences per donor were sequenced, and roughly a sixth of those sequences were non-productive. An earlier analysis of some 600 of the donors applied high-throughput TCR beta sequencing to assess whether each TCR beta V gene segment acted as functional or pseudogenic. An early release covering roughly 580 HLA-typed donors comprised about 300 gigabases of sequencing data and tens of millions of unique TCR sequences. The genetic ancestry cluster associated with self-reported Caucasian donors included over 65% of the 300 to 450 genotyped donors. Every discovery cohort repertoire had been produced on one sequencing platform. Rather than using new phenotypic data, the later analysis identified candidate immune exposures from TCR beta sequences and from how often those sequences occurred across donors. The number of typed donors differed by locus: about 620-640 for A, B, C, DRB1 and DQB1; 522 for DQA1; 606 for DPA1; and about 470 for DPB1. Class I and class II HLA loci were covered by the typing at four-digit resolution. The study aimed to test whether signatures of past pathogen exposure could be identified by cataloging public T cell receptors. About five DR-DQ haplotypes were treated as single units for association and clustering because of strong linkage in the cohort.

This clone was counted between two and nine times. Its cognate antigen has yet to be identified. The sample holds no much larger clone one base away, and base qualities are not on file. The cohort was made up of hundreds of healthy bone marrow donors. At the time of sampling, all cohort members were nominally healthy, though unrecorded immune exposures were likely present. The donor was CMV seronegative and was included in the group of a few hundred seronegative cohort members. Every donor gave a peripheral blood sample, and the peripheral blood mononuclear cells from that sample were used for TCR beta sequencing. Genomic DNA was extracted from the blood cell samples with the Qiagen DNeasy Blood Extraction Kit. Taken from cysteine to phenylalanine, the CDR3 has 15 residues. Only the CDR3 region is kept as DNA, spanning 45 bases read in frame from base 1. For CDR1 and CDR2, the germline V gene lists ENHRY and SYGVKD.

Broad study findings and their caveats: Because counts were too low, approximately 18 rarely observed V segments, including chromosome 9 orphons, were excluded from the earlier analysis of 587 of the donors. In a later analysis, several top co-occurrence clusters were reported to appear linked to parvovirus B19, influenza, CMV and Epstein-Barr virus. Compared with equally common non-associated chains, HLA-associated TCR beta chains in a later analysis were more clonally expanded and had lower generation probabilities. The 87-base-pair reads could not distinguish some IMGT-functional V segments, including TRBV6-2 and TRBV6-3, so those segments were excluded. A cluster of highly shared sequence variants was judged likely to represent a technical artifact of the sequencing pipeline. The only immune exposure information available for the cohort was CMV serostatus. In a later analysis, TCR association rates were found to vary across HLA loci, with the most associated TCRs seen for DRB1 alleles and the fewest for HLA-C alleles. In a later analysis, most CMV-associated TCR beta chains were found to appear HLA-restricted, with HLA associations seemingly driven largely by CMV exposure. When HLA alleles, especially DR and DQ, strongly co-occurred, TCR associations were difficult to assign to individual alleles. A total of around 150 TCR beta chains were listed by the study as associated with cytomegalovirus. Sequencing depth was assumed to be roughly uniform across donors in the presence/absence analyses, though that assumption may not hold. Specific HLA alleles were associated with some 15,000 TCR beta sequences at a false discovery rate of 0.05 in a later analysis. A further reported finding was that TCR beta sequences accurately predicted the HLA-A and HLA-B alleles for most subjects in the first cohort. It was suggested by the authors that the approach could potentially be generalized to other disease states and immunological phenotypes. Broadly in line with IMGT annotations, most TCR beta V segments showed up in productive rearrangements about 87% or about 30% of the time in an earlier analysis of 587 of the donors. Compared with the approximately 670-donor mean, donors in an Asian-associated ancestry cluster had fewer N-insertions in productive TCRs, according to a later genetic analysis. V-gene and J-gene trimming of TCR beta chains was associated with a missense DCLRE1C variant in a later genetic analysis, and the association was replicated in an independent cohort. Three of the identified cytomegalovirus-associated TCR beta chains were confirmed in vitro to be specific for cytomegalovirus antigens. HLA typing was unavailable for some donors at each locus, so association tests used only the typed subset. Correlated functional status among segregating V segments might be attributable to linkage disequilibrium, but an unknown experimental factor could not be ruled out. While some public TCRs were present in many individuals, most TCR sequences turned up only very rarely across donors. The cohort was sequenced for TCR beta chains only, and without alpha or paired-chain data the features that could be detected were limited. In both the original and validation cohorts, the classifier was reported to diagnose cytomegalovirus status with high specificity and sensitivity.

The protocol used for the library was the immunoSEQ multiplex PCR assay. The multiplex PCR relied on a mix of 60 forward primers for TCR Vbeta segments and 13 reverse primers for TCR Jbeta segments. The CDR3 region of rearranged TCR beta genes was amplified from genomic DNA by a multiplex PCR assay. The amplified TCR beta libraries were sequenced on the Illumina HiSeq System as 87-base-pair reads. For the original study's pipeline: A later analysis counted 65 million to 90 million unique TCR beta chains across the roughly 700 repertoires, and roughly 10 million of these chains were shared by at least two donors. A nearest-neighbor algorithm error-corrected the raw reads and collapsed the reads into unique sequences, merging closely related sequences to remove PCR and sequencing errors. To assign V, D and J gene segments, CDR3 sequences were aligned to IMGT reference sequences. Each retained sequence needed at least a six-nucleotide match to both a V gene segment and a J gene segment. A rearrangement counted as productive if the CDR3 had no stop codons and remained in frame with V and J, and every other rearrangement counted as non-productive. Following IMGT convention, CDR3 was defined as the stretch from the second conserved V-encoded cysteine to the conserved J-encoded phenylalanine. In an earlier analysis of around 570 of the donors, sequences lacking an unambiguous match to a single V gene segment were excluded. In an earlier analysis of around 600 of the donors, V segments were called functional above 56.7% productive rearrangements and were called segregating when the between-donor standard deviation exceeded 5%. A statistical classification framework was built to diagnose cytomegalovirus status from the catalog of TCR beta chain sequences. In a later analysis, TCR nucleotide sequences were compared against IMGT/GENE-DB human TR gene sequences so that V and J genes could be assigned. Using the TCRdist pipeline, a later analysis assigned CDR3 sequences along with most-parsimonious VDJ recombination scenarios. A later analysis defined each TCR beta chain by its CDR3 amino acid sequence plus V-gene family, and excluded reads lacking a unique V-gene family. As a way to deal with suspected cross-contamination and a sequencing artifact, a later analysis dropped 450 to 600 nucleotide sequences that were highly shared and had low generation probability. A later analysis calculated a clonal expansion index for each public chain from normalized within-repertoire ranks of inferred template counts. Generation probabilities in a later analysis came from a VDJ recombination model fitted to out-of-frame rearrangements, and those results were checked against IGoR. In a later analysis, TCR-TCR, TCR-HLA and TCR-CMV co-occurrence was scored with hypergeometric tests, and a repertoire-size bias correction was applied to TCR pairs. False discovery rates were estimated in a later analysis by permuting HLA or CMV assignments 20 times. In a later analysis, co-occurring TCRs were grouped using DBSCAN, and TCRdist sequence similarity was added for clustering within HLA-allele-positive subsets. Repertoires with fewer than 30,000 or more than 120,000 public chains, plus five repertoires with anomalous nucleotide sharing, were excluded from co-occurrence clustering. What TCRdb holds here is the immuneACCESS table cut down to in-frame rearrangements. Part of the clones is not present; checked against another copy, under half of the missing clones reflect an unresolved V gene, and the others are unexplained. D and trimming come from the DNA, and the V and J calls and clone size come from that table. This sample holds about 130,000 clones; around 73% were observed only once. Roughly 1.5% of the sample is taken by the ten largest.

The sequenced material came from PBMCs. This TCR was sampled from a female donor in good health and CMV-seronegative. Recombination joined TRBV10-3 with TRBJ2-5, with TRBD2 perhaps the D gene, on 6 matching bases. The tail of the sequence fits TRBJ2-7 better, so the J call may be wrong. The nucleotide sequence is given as TGTGCCATCAGGCAGACAGCGACTAGCTCCTACGAGCAGTACTTC. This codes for CAIRQTATSSYEQYF.